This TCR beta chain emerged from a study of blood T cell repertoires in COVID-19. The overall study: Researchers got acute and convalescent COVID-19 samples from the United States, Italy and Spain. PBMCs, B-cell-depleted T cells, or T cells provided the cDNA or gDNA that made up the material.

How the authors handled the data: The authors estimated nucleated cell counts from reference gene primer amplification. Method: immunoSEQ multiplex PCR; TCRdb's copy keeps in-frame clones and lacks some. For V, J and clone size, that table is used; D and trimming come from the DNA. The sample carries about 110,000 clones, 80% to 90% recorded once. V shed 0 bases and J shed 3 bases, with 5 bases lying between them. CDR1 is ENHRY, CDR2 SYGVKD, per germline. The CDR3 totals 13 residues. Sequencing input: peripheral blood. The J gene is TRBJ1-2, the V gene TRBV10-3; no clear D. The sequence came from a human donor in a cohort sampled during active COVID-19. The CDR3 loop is CAISESPDYGYTF. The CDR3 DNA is TGTGCCATCAGTGAGTCGCCAGACTATGGCTACACCTTC.